This TCR beta chain is from a study of blood T cell repertoires in COVID-19. Study context: Sites across the United States, Italy and Spain contributed samples from acute and convalescent COVID-19. PBMCs, B-cell-depleted T cells, or T cells were the source of the cDNA or gDNA that made up the material.

As processed by the authors: By means of reference gene primer amplification, nucleated cell counts were estimated. Only in-frame clones appear in the TCRdb table, and some are missing; sequencing was by immunoSEQ multiplex PCR. The V and J calls and clone size were taken over from that table, and D and trimming were inferred from the DNA. The sample has roughly 100,000 clones, under 90% seen once. This clone has only one observation. This TCR was recovered from a man aged 80 or over with acute or convalescent COVID-19. Sequences were obtained from peripheral blood.

The chain's CDR3 is CSASSSGTSALGEQFF. CDR3 in DNA: TGCAGTGCTAGTTCATCCGGGACTAGCGCCTTGGGTGAGCAGTTCTTC. The chain links TRBV20-1 to TRBJ2-1; 10 bases are shared with TRBD2. V lost 3 bases to trimming and J lost 9 bases; unmatched junction nucleotides: 14. This CDR3 contains 16 residues. Germline lookup yields CDR1 DFQATT and CDR2 SNEGSKA (reference sequence).